Shown below are 9 T cell receptor beta chains from a single sample sequenced in a study of T cells after posttransplantation cyclophosphamide. Treatment was busulfan-fludarabine conditioning, a marrow graft, and cyclophosphamide on days +3 and +4. Generated by immunoSEQ multiplex PCR, the TCRdb table keeps only in-frame clones and is missing some. The sample yields around 10,000 clones, just under 85% seen once. The sequences come from PBMCs, collected approximately 1,900 days after allogeneic stem cell transplant with posttransplant cyclophosphamide. The source of these receptors is a female patient in her fifties who received an allogeneic stem cell transplant from a related donor, was CMV-positive, and had no GVHD. Part of the T cells may come from the graft donor.

J is TRBJ2-7 and V is TRBV7-2, with 9 bases identical to TRBD1. This CDR3 is 15 amino acids long. With 5 bases clipped from V and 4 bases from J, the junction kept 9 bases outside the gene matches. Per the germline V gene, CDR1 is SGHTA and CDR2 is FQGNSA. The CDR3 DNA reads TGTGCCAGCAGCCACCGGACAGGGGCACCGTACGAGCAGTACTTC. It yields the protein CASSHRTGAPYEQYF.

The rearrangement links TRBV7-9 to TRBJ2-5, with 12 bases fitting TRBD2. CDR3 size: 16 residues. Germline-derived CDR1 and CDR2 are SEHNR and FQNEAQ (reference sequence). With V trimmed by 4 bases and J by 6 bases, 9 bases remained unmatched. CDR3 sequence (DNA): TGTGCCAGCAGCTCTCCCGGACTAGCGGGAATAAAGACCCAGTACTTC. It specifies CASSSPGLAGIKTQYF.

This clone was recorded once. The V gene is TRBV11-3, the J gene TRBJ2-7; tentative D call: TRBD2 (5 bases). The CDR3 is made up of 16 amino acids. V was trimmed by 1 base and J by 5 bases, leaving 18 bases between them. Germline loops: CDR1 SGHNT, CDR2 YENEEA. The CDR3: CASSLGRLLAHDEQYF. Written as DNA, the CDR3 is TGTGCCAGCAGCTTAGGCCGCTTGCTAGCCCACGACGAGCAGTACTTC.

The chain links TRBV19 to TRBJ1-3; D gene unclear. The ends were cut back, 5 bases at V and 7 bases at J, with 9 bases in the middle. Germline lookup yields CDR1 LNHDA and CDR2 SQIVND (reference sequence). This CDR3 has 12 residues. The CDR3 loop reads CASSFRGNTIYF. CDR3 sequence (DNA): TGTGCCAGTAGTTTCAGAGGGAACACCATATATTTT.

This sequence joins TRBV27 and TRBJ1-1; D is possibly TRBD1 (5 bases). The CDR3 covers 14 residues. Germline V gene lookup returns CDR1 MNHEY and CDR2 SMNVEV (reference sequence). Trimming stripped 3 bases from V and 6 bases from J, with 14 bases between. The CDR3 loop is CASSFRLWGAEAFF. DNA for the CDR3: TGTGCCAGCAGTTTCAGGTTATGGGGGGCTGAAGCTTTCTTT.

This chain links TRBV6-5 with TRBJ1-2; perhaps TRBD1 as D (5 bases). Germline V gene data show CDR1 as MNHEY and CDR2 as SVGAGI. V was shortened by 4 bases and J by 4 bases, with 7 bases between the two germline ends. The CDR3 spans 12 residues. The CDR3 nucleotides read TGTGCCAGCAGTTTTGACAGCTATGGCTACACCTTC. It yields the protein CASSFDSYGYTF.

Written as DNA, the CDR3 is TGTGCCAGCAGCCTTAGTCGCCCGCATGGCTACACCTTC. It translates to CASSLSRPHGYTF. The chain carries TRBV2 and TRBJ1-2; no clear D. This CDR3 spans 13 amino acids. From germline, CDR1 is SNHLY and CDR2 FYNNEI. Trimming stripped 6 bases from V and 6 bases from J, with 14 bases between. Looking up the rest from reference TRBV2 and TRBJ1-2 gives the full variable domain: EPEVTQTPSHQVTQMGQEVILRCVPISNHLYFYWYRQILGQKVEFLVSFYNNEISEKSEIFDDQFSVERPDGSNFTLKIRSTKLEDSAMYFCASSLSRPHGYTFGSGTRLTVV.

V and J are TRBV5-1 and TRBJ1-1; D not certain. Germline V gene sequence: CDR1 SGHRS, CDR2 YFSETQ. V was cut by 5 bases and J by 1 base, with 9 bases left in between. This CDR3 has 13 residues. Here the CDR3 DNA reads TGCGCCAGCAGTACACAGCCGAACACTGAAGCTTTCTTT. Translated, it gives CASSTQPNTEAFF.

The rearrangement links TRBV11-3 to TRBJ2-7; D is unresolved. The CDR3 covers 13 residues. CDR1 and CDR2 from the germline V gene are SGHNT and YENEEA. V gave up 3 bases and J gave up 7 bases, with 13 bases separating them. CDR3 region: CASSFNSLSEQYF. The CDR3, as DNA: TGTGCCAGCAGCTTTAACTCCCTCTCGGAGCAGTACTTC.